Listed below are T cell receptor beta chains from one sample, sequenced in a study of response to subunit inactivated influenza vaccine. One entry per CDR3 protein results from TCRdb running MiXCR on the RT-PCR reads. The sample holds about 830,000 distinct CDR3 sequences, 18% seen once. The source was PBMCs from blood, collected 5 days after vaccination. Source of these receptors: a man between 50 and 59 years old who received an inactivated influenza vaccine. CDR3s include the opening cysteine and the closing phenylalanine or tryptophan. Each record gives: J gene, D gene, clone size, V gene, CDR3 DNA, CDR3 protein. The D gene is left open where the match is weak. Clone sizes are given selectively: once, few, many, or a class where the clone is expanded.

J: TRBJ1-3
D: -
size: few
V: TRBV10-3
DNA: TGTGCCATCACCCGAGGGGGTTCCGGAAACACCATATATTTT
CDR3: CAITRGGSGNTIYF

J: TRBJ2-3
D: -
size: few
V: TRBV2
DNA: TGTGCCAGCAGTGGCACGAAAGGGAGAGATACGCAGTATTTT
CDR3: CASSGTKGRDTQYF

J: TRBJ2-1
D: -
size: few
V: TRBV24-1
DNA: TGTGCCACCAGTGATTTAGCAGGACGGAGCAATGAGCAGTTCTTC
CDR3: CATSDLAGRSNEQFF

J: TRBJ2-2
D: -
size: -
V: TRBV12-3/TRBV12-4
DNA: TGTGCCAGCAGGAGCGCCGCGAACACCGGGGAGCTGTTTTTT
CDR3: CASRSAANTGELFF

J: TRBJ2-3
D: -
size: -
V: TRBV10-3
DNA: TGTGCCATCAGTACGGGGTTCACAGATACGCAGTATTTT
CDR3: CAISTGFTDTQYF

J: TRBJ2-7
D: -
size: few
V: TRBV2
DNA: TGTGCCAGCAGTGCTCTTGCCGCGGGGAACGAGCAGTACTTC
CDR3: CASSALAAGNEQYF

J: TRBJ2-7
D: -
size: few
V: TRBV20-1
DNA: TGCAGTGCTAGAGATCTGAGGAGGAATCGAGACGAGCAGTACTTC
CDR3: CSARDLRRNRDEQYF

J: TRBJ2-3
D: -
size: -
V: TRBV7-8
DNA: TGTGCCAGCACCTCCTGGGGGCGCGAAGATACGCAGTATTTT
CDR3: CASTSWGREDTQYF

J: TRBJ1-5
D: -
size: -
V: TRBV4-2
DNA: TGTGCCAGCAGCCAAGGCACCCTAGGCAATCAGCCCCAGCATTTT
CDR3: CASSQGTLGNQPQHF

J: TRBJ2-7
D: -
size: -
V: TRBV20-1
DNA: TGCAGTGCTAGCCCCCTGGGCAGGGGTAATGCCGAGCAGTACTTC
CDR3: CSASPLGRGNAEQYF

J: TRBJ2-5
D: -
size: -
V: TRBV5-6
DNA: TGTGCCAGCAGCTTGACTAGGTCGGAGACCCAGTACTTC
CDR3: CASSLTRSETQYF

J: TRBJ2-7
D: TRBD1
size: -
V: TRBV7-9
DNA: TGTGCCAGCACCGAACCGGGACAGAATTCCTACGAGCAGTACTTC
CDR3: CASTEPGQNSYEQYF

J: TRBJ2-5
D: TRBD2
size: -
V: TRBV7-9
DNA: TGTGCCAGCAGCCACACTAGCGGGGGAATGGAGACCCAGTACTTC
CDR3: CASSHTSGGMETQYF

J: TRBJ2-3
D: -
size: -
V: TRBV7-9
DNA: TGTGCCAGCAGCTTAGTGGGTAGGTCGGTCCCAGATACGCAGTATTTT
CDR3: CASSLVGRSVPDTQYF

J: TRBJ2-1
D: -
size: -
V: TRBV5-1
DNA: TGCGCCAGCAGCTCCAATGAGGGAGGCCAGTTCTTC
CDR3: CASSSNEGGQFF

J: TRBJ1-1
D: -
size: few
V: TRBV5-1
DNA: TGCGCCAGCAGCTTGGACCAGCTAAACACTGAAGCTTTCTTT
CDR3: CASSLDQLNTEAFF

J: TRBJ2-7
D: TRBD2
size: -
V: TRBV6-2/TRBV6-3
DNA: TGTGCCAGCAGACCCCCGGGACTAGATTCCTACGAGCAGTACTTC
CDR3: CASRPPGLDSYEQYF

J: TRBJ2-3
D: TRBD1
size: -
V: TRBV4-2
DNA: TGTGCCAGCAGCCCTCCGGGACAGAACACAGATACGCAGTATTTT
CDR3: CASSPPGQNTDTQYF

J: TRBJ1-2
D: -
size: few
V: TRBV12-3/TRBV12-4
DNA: TGTGCCAGCAGTTTTACCAGGGCTCGTGGCTACACCTTC
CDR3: CASSFTRARGYTF

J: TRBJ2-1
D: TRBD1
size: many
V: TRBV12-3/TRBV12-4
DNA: TGTGCCAGCAGGGCGGACAGGGGGCAATTTGATGAGCAGTTCTTC
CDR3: CASRADRGQFDEQFF

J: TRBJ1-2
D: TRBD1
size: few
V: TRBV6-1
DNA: TGTGCCAGCAGCTCTGCGGGACAGGGGAAATATGGCTACACCTTC
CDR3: CASSSAGQGKYGYTF

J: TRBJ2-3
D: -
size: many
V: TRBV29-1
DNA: TGCGGAGGGGGACAACGCACAGATACGCAGTATTTT
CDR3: CGGGQRTDTQYF

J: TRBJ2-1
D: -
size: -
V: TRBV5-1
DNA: TGCGCCAGCAGCACCGGACAGCCTCTATACAATGAGCAGTTCTTC
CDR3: CASSTGQPLYNEQFF

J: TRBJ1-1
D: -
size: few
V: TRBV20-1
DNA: TGCAGTGCTACTTATGAGGGCGGCACTGAAGCTTTCTTT
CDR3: CSATYEGGTEAFF

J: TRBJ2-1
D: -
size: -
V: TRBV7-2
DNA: TGTGCCAGCAGCTTAAATTTTGAGCAGTTCTTC
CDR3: CASSLNFEQFF

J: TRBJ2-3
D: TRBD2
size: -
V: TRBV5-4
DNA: TGTGCCAGCAGCGCAGCGGGGCCGGCAGATACGCAGTATTTT
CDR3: CASSAAGPADTQYF

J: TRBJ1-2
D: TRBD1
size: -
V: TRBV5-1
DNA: TGCGCCAGCAGCTTCCAGGGGGCGCGGGACTATGGCTACACCTTC
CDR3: CASSFQGARDYGYTF

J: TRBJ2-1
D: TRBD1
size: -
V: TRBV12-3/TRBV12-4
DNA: TGTGCCAGTAAGGGTCAGGGGGTAAATGAGCAGTTCTTC
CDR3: CASKGQGVNEQFF

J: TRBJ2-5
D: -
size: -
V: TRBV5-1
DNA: TGCGCCAGCAGCTTGCTGACTTGGGAGACCCAGTACTTC
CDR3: CASSLLTWETQYF

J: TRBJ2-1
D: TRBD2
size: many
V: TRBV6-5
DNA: TGTGCCAGCAGTTACTCGACCAGCGGGGTTCGCAATGAGCAGTTCTTC
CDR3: CASSYSTSGVRNEQFF

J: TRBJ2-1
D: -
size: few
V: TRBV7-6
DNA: TGTGCCAGCAGCTTAGATAAGGGGCGCTCCTACAATGAGCAGTTCTTC
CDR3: CASSLDKGRSYNEQFF

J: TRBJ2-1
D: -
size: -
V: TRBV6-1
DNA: TGTGCCAGCAGTCCATCGACTGGGAATGAGCAGTTCTTC
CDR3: CASSPSTGNEQFF

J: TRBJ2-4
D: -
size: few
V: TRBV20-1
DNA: TGCAGTGCTAGAGAAGACAGGGCCAAAAACATTCAGTACTTC
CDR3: CSAREDRAKNIQYF

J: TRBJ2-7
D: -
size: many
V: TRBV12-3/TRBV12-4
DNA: TGTGCCAGCAGTTTCTCAGGGTCATTATCCGAGCAGTACTTC
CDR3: CASSFSGSLSEQYF

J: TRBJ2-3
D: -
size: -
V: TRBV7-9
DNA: TGTGCCAACGACCCCGCGGGAGATACGCAGTATTTT
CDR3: CANDPAGDTQYF

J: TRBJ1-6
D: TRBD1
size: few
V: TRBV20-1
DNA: TGCAGTGCCCGGGACAGGCTTAATTCACCCCTCCACTTT
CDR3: CSARDRLNSPLHF

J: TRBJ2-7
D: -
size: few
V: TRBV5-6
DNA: TGTGCCAGCAGCATCGGTGCGAACTCAGACGAGCAGTACTTC
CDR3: CASSIGANSDEQYF

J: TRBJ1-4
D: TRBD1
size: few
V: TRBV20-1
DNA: TGCAGTGCTTCACAGGGGGGAGAAAAACTGTTTTTT
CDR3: CSASQGGEKLFF

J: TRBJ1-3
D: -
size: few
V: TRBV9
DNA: TGTGCCAGCAGCGTAGCTCACAGCTCTGGAAACACCATATATTTT
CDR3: CASSVAHSSGNTIYF

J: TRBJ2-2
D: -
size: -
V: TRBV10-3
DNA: TGTGCCATCAGTGGAGGGGCGTCGAACACCGGGGAGCTGTTTTTT
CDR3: CAISGGASNTGELFF

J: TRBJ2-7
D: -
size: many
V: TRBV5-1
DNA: TGCGCCAGCAGCTTGGATGGTAGCGAATTCTACGAGCAGTACTTC
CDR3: CASSLDGSEFYEQYF

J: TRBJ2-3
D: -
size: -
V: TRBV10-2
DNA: TGCGCCAGCACCGACGGAGTCCCAGATACGCAGTATTTT
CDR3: CASTDGVPDTQYF

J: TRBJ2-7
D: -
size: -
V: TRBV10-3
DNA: TGTGCCATCAGTGACCCCCAGGGGACCTACGAGCAGTACTTC
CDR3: CAISDPQGTYEQYF

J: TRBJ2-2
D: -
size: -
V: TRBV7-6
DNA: TGTGCCAGCAGCCAGATCACCGGGGAGCTGTTTTTT
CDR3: CASSQITGELFF

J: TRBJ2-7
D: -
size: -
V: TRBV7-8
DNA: TGTGCCAGCAGCTTAGCAGGGGTTGTCCACGAGCAGTACTTC
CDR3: CASSLAGVVHEQYF

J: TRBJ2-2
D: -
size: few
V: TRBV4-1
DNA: TGCGCCAGCAGCCCTTCCGGACTACAGGGGCCGAACACCGGGGAGCTGTTTTTT
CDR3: CASSPSGLQGPNTGELFF

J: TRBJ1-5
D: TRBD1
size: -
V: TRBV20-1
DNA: TGCAGTGCCCGGGGACAGGGGGGCGGCAATCAGCCCCAGCATTTT
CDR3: CSARGQGGGNQPQHF

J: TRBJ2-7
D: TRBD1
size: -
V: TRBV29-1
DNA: TGCAGCGTTGCGGACAGGGTTTTGTACTTC
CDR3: CSVADRVLYF